This TCR beta chain was identified during a study of Graves' ophthalmopathy and Graves' hyperthyroidism (dated by TCRdb to 2016 to 2019). Background on the whole study: A patient counted as having stable hyperthyroidism if there was no progression to ophthalmopathy within 18 months of follow-up. To tell Graves' ophthalmopathy apart from Graves' hyperthyroidism, and to predict which patients would progress to ophthalmopathy, the study relied on TCR beta repertoire signatures. In total, 135 blood samples were TCR-sequenced: 43 ophthalmopathy, roughly 77 hyperthyroidism and around 17 hyperthyroidism-to-ophthalmopathy patients. To explore V-J signatures that separate ophthalmopathy from hyperthyroidism, a discovery set of approximately 100 patients was enrolled, consisting of more than 40 with ophthalmopathy and fewer than 60 with stable hyperthyroidism. An independent validation cohort comprised roughly 20 hyperthyroidism patients and over 15 patients who later progressed from hyperthyroidism to ophthalmopathy. T-cell repertoires of thyroid tissue and blood were compared in five or six hyperthyroidism patients. Following sample collection, hyperthyroidism patients were given methimazole at a starting dose of 30 mg daily, and ophthalmopathy patients were given high-dose intravenous methylprednisolone. Results the study describes overall, beyond this receptor: Most expanded thyroid clonotypes with frequency above 0.001 were also detected in blood, suggesting blood repertoires may reflect the thyroid immune response. Ophthalmopathy was separated from stable hyperthyroidism by the 13-signature model with more than 85% sensitivity and approximately 84% specificity in cross-validation and with 80%/75% in the test set. In validation, the model predicted ophthalmopathy progression with 70.59% sensitivity and about 73% specificity; some twelve predicted patients were CT-confirmed with GO in a median of approximately 6.5 months. No statistical method was used to set the sample size in advance, and the investigators knew which group each participant was assigned to.

TCR beta CDR3 regions were amplified from RNA transcripts for repertoire sequencing. The first round of RT-PCR was done with HTBI primers and the Qiagen OneStep RT-PCR kit, and was followed by a second round of multiplex PCR, then size selection and purification. The libraries underwent paired-end sequencing with 100 bp reads on an Illumina HiSeq2000. Per the source publication's procedure: SOAPnuke was used for read processing, and reads with adapters, uncalled bases, a mean Phred below 15, or no exact constant-primer or identifier match were discarded. High-quality paired reads were merged with COPE v1.2.5. Clonotypes were defined as unique nucleotide sequences and were aligned to IMGT TRB V, D and J references using MiTCR v1.1. Only V-J combinations with frequency above 0.0001 were analysed, covering over 99% of repertoires. For each V-J combination, a TCR clonal expansion and chaos score was defined as F50 clonal expansion divided by the chaos observed in the TCRdist matrix. Welch's t-statistics and random forest were used to reduce features to about a dozen V-J combinations, which were fed into a naive Bayes classifier. Thyroid-blood repertoire similarity was quantified with the Morisita-Horn index. Using fastp trimming at Q25 and MiXCR clonotype assembly, TCRdb reanalyzed the public sequencing data and kept in-frame beta chains. Duplicate CDR3 protein sequences are folded into a single record with the most common DNA and genes. In this record, the V and J calls reflect TCRdb's handling and not the investigators' own analysis. This sample is represented by around 1,200,000 distinct CDR3 sequences; less than 45% of them were singletons. The ten most abundant clones make up around 10% of the sample.

Hyperthyroidism patients were newly diagnosed, with disease duration under 2 months, and aged 18 to 65 years. Patients with other autoimmune diseases, uncontrolled infections, pregnancy or lactation were excluded. Clinical symptoms, serum thyroxine, TRAb, thyroid ultrasound and orbital computed tomography were used for diagnosis. Total RNA was extracted using Trizol reagent, and RNA quality was checked on an Agilent 2100 Bioanalyzer. This clonotype was seen only a few times. Its antigen is not yet known. It has no much larger one-base neighbor in the sample; base qualities were not kept. This clonotype was obtained from an adult man with Graves' hyperthyroidism. Sequenced sample: peripheral blood or thyroid tissue (not recorded which).

This receptor has the CDR3 CASSQELAGRSGANVLTF. The DNA sequence is given as TGCGCCAGCAGCCAAGAACTCGCAGGTCGTTCTGGGGCCAACGTCCTGACTTTC. Recombination connected TRBV4-3 to TRBJ2-6; no confident D gene assignment can be made. At the junction V is shortened by 0 bases and J by 1 base, with 13 bases in between. Spanning cysteine to phenylalanine, the CDR3 consists of 18 amino acids. The only DNA kept is the CDR3, 54 bases in frame from the first base. CDR1 and CDR2, per the germline V gene, are LGHNA and YSLEER.